These 23 T cell receptor beta chains originate from one sample sequenced in a study of PD-1 blockade in classical Hodgkin lymphoma. The sample's time point: newly diagnosed, previously untreated cHL patient sample. Only in-frame clones appear in the TCRdb table, and some are missing; sequencing was by immunoSEQ multiplex PCR. This table has tens of thousands of clones, roughly 91% appearing once. The sample taken for sequencing was peripheral blood mononuclear cells (PBMCs). The receptors originated from a human donor with classical Hodgkin lymphoma.

The V gene is TRBV27, the J gene TRBJ1-5; D may be TRBD1 (6 bases). Germline V gene data show CDR1 as MNHEY and CDR2 as SMNVEV (reference sequence). The CDR3 loop spans 14 amino acids. V lost 2 bases to trimming and J lost 7 bases, with 12 bases between them. Here the CDR3 reads CASSLNRAGQPQHF. CDR3 nucleotides: TGTGCCAGCAGTTTAAACAGGGCTGGACAGCCCCAGCATTTT.

This clone was seen a single time. The chain is built from TRBV10-3 and TRBJ1-1; D perhaps matches TRBD1 (5 bases). The CDR3 totals 14 residues. Germline V gene lookup returns CDR1 ENHRY and CDR2 SYGVKD. V lost 6 bases and J 6 bases, leaving 17 bases between the germline ends. The CDR3 coding sequence is TGTGCCATCAGAAGGGGCCCCGAGGGGCCTGAAGCTTTCTTT. This encodes CAIRRGPEGPEAFF.

CDR3 amino acids: CASSFTGATYSNQPQHF. Written as DNA, the CDR3 is TGTGCCAGCAGTTTTACCGGGGCGACTTATAGCAATCAGCCCCAGCATTTT. The chain uses TRBV28 and TRBJ1-5; D is perhaps TRBD1 (5 bases). The V gene's germline CDR1 is MDHEN and CDR2 SYDVKM. The CDR3 covers 17 residues. The V end was cut by 3 bases, the J end by 0 bases, with 15 bases between.

This clone was found once. This chain uses TRBV25-1 with TRBJ2-7, with D hard to call. Germline V gives CDR1 MGHDK, CDR2 SYGVNS. CDR3 length: 11 amino acids. With 6 bases removed from V and 2 bases from J, the gap between germline ends came to 5 bases. CDR3 protein: CASSVAYEQYV. Here the CDR3 DNA reads TGTGCCAGCAGCGTGGCCTACGAGCAGTACGTC.

The chain carries TRBV19 and TRBJ1-3, with D perhaps matching TRBD1 (6 bases). The V end was cut by 3 bases, the J end by 0 bases, with 9 bases between. Germline lookup yields CDR1 LNHDA and CDR2 SQIVND (reference sequence). This CDR3 spans 15 amino acids. CDR3 in amino acids: CASSIRGTSGNTIYF. In nucleotides, the CDR3 is TGTGCCAGTAGTATCAGGGGCACCTCTGGAAACACCATATATTTT. The entire variable domain, with the rest obtained from reference TRBV19 and TRBJ1-3, is as follows: DGGITQSPKYLFRKEGQNVTLSCEQNLNHDAMYWYRQDPGQGLRLIYYSQIVNDFQKGDIAEGYSVSREKKESFPLTVTSAQKNPTAFYLCASSIRGTSGNTIYFGEGSWLTVV.

The chain uses TRBV5-1 and TRBJ2-2, with D perhaps being TRBD1 or TRBD2 (5 bases each). The CDR3 has 15 amino acids. Trimming shortened V by 4 bases and J by 0 bases, and 10 bases separated the two germline ends. Germline V gene sequence: CDR1 SGHRS, CDR2 YFSETQ. CDR3 in amino acids: CASSRDPANTGELFF. The CDR3 region has the DNA TGCGCCAGCAGCCGGGACCCGGCGAACACCGGGGAGCTGTTTTTT.

V usage is TRBV27 and J usage is TRBJ1-1; D gene uncertain. The germline gives CDR1 MNHEY, CDR2 SMNVEV (reference sequence). Trimming removed 0 bases from V and 5 bases from J, with 7 bases in between. This CDR3 comprises 13 residues. This CDR3 reads CASSLSRRTEAFF. CDR3 DNA: TGTGCCAGCAGTTTATCGAGGCGGACTGAAGCTTTCTTT.

The V and J genes are TRBV20-1 and TRBJ2-5; the D is unclear. Germline V gives CDR1 DFQATT, CDR2 SNEGSKA (reference sequence). The ends were cut back, 4 bases at V and 8 bases at J, with 11 bases in the middle. The CDR3 has 11 residues. The CDR3 spells CSANEASTQYF. In DNA, the CDR3 is TGCAGTGCTAACGAGGCGTCAACCCAGTACTTC.

The genes are TRBV10-1 and TRBJ2-2; the D gene is possibly TRBD2 (5 bases). Germline values: CDR1 WNHNN, CDR2 SYGVQD (reference sequence). The CDR3 is made up of 14 amino acids. V was trimmed by 0 bases and J by 4 bases, leaving 6 bases between them. CDR3 bases: TGCGCCAGCAGTGAGTCCGGACTCACCGGGGAGCTGTTTTTT. The encoded protein is CASSESGLTGELFF.

This clone occurred a few times. V usage is TRBV27 and J usage is TRBJ2-1; 7 bases agree with TRBD2. The CDR3 totals 16 residues. CDR1 and CDR2 from the germline V gene are MNHEY and SMNVEV (reference sequence). The J segment lost 10 bases and the V segment lost 10 bases, leaving 22 bases of the junction unmatched. The CDR3 loop is CATKKGAGPNLGEQFF. The CDR3, as DNA: TGTGCCACCAAAAAGGGAGCGGGACCAAACCTGGGCGAGCAGTTCTTC.

V is TRBV6-1 and J is TRBJ2-5; 8 bases fit TRBD2. The V and J ends lost 7 bases and 4 bases, in that order; junction bases with no gene match: 8. This CDR3 region has 14 residues. Germline-derived CDR1 and CDR2 are MNHNS and SASEGT. CDR3 sequence (DNA): TGTGCCAGCATTAAAGCGGGGGCGGGAGAGACCCAGTACTTC. This sequence encodes CASIKAGAGETQYF.

The J gene is TRBJ1-5, the V gene TRBV12-5; TRBD1 is a possible D gene (5 bases). The length of the CDR3 is 14 residues. Germline V gives CDR1 LGHNT, CDR2 FRNRAP. The ends were cut back, 2 bases at V and 1 base at J, with 6 bases in the middle. As DNA, the CDR3 is TGTGCTAGTGGTTTGTGGGGCAGCAATCAGCCCCAGCATTTT. The encoded protein is CASGLWGSNQPQHF.

The V gene is TRBV19, the J gene TRBJ1-1, with 8 bases that match TRBD1. Per germline, CDR1 LNHDA and CDR2 SQIVND (reference sequence). The V gene end was trimmed by 2 bases and the J gene end by 4 bases; junction bases not matched to a gene: 0. This CDR3 spans 13 amino acids. This chain's CDR3 is CASSIQGATEAFF. The DNA for the CDR3 is TGTGCCAGTAGTATACAGGGGGCCACTGAAGCTTTCTTT.

The chain has TRBV11-3 and TRBJ2-2, with 7 bases fitting TRBD2. Trimming took 4 bases from V and 9 from J; bases not matched to a gene: 20. CDR1 SGHNT and CDR2 YENEEA come from the germline V gene. This CDR3 spans 18 amino acids. CDR3 protein: CASSSRTRSGFYRRELFF. Here the CDR3 DNA reads TGTGCCAGCAGCTCTCGGACTAGAAGTGGTTTCTATCGCCGGGAGCTGTTTTTT.

The rearrangement uses TRBV6-6 and TRBJ1-4; 8 nucleotides align to TRBD1. Germline CDR1 reads MNHNY; CDR2 reads SVGAGI (reference sequence). The CDR3 loop spans 14 amino acids. V dropped 8 bases and J dropped 5; count of bases not matched to a gene: 7. Here the CDR3 reads CASLRGDRNEKLFF. CDR3 DNA: TGTGCCAGCCTCAGGGGGGACAGGAATGAAAAACTGTTTTTT.

This chain uses TRBV11-3 with TRBJ1-3; D not resolved. This CDR3 region has 13 residues. V lost 8 bases and J 0 bases, leaving 8 bases between the germline ends. Germline V CDR1 and CDR2: SGHNT, YENEEA. This CDR3 reads CASAVSSGNTIYF. Here the CDR3 DNA reads TGTGCCAGCGCCGTCAGCTCTGGAAACACCATATATTTT.

The DNA for the CDR3 is TGTGCCAGCAGCCCGCTGGGGGACTGGACTGAAGCTTTCTTT. Amino acids: CASSPLGDWTEAFF. V is TRBV7-8 and J is TRBJ1-1; possibly TRBD1 for D (5 bases). This CDR3 spans 14 amino acids. Trimming pared 5 bases from V and 5 bases from J, leaving 15 bases between. Germline V gives CDR1 SGHVS, CDR2 FQNEAQ.

The CDR3 loop reads CASSLGDFGYGYTF. In DNA, the CDR3 is TGCGCCAGCAGCTTGGGCGACTTCGGCTATGGCTACACCTTC. The chain couples TRBV5-1 to TRBJ1-2; D unresolved. Trimming removed 0 bases from V and 4 bases from J, with 10 bases in between. The CDR3 has 14 residues. CDR1 is SGHRS and CDR2 is YFSETQ in the germline V gene.

This chain joins TRBV7-3 and TRBJ2-7; 7 positions agree with TRBD2. The V gene's germline CDR1 is SGHTA and CDR2 FQGTGA. J gave up 2 bases and V 5 bases, and 12 bases lay outside the gene matches. The CDR3 covers 16 residues. CDR3 protein: CASSPTLAAGPYEQYF. In DNA form, the CDR3 reads TGTGCCAGCAGCCCAACGCTAGCGGCCGGCCCCTACGAGCAGTACTTC.

This chain joins TRBV6-1 and TRBJ1-5; TRBD1 matches 8 bases. Losses at the gene ends were 5 bases for V and 6 bases for J; bases not matched to a gene: 9. The CDR3 sequence is 15 residues long. Germline V CDR1 and CDR2: MNHNS, SASEGT. DNA of the CDR3: TGTGCCAGCAGTCCCAGACAGGGGCTCAGTCAGCCCCAGCATTTT. Protein: CASSPRQGLSQPQHF.

The chain links TRBV7-8 to TRBJ2-5, with 11 bases lining up with TRBD2. The CDR3 covers 16 residues. Trimming cost V 1 base and J 2 bases; bases outside gene matches: 3. The germline V gene encodes CDR1 SGHVS and CDR2 FQNEAQ. As DNA, the CDR3 is TGTGCCAGCAGCTTAGTAGCGGGAGGGGCACAAGAGACCCAGTACTTC. Translation gives CASSLVAGGAQETQYF.

This clone was picked up a small number of times. The rearrangement uses TRBV9 and TRBJ2-5; D perhaps matches TRBD1 (5 bases). Trimming stripped 0 bases from V and 5 bases from J, with 11 bases between. The V gene's germline CDR1 is SGDLS and CDR2 YYNGEE. CDR3 length: 14 amino acids. The CDR3 here is CASSVGVQGETQYF. The CDR3 nucleotides read TGTGCCAGCAGCGTAGGCGTTCAGGGTGAGACCCAGTACTTC.

The chain employs TRBV6-1 and TRBJ2-5, with D possibly being TRBD2 (6 bases). CDR3 length: 15 residues. Per the germline V gene, CDR1 is MNHNS and CDR2 is SASEGT. V was trimmed by 10 bases and J by 0 bases, leaving 18 bases between them. CDR3 DNA: TGTGCCACCACGCCGTGGACTATGAACCAAGAGACCCAGTACTTC. Amino acids: CATTPWTMNQETQYF.